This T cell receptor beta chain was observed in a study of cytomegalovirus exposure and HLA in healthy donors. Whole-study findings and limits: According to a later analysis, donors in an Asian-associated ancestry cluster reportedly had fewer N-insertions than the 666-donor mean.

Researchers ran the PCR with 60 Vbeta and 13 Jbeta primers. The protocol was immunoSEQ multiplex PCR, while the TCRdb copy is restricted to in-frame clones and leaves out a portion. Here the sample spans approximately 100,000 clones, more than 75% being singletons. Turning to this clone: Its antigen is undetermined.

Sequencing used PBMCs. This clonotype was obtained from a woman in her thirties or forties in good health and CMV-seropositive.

The CDR3 coding sequence is TGCGCCAGCAGCCAAGAGGGGACAGGTGGCCGATCAGATACGCAGTATTTT. This gives the protein CASSQEGTGGRSDTQYF. The rearrangement joins TRBV4-1 to TRBJ2-3, with TRBD1 matching over 8 bases. Germline CDR1 reads MGHRA; CDR2 reads YSYEKL. The CDR3 totals 17 residues. Germline trimming cut 0 bases from V and 4 bases from J; bases unmatched to any gene: 9.